A single sample gave rise to the 32 T cell receptor beta chains below, sequenced in a study of spatial heterogeneity in lung cancer. The sample's time point: sample taken at primary tumor resection. TCRdb ran MiXCR on the 5' RACE reads and lists one entry per CDR3 protein. The profile shows some 4,800 distinct CDR3 sequences, about 5.9% of them singletons. No antigens are known for them. Study findings and constraints: In tumors, expanded intratumoral alpha and beta TCR counts tracked mutation counts.

Specimen: lung tumor tissue, collected at surgery. The source of these receptors is a male donor with early-stage non-small cell lung cancer.

This clonotype has a handful of counts. The rearrangement links TRBV7-2 to TRBJ2-5; 7 bases fit TRBD1. Germline V gene sequence: CDR1 SGHTA, CDR2 FQGNSA. The CDR3 contains 13 residues. With 3 bases clipped from V and 5 bases from J, the junction kept 3 bases outside the gene matches. The CDR3 loop reads CASSFGRGETQYF. For the CDR3, the DNA is TGTGCCAGCAGCTTCGGCAGGGGGGAGACCCAGTACTTC. The whole variable domain, remainder taken from reference TRBV7-2 and TRBJ2-5, is GAGVSQSPSNKVTEKGKDVELRCDPISGHTALYWYRQSLGQGLEFLIYFQGNSAPDKSGLPSDRFSAERTGGSVSTLTIQRTQQEDSAVYLCASSFGRGETQYFGPGTRLLVL.

This clonotype was counted many times. The V call is TRBV7-9, the J call TRBJ2-7; 8 bases align to TRBD2. Germline lookup yields CDR1 SEHNR and CDR2 FQNEAQ (reference sequence). The CDR3 sequence is 13 residues long. The V gene end was trimmed by 8 bases and the J gene end by 5 bases; junction bases not matched to a gene: 8. The CDR3 reads CASGLSGNHEQYF. CDR3 in DNA: TGTGCCAGCGGCCTTAGCGGGAACCACGAGCAGTACTTC.

Within the sample, this clonotype is large. The chain recombines TRBV11-2 with TRBJ2-3; 12 positions agree with TRBD2. Germline CDR1 reads SGHAT; CDR2 reads FQNNGV. CDR3 size: 16 residues. After removal of 5 bases from V and 5 bases from J, the junction contained 8 bases not matched to a gene. The CDR3 sequence: CASSHWTSGAVDTQYF. The DNA of the CDR3 is TGTGCCAGCAGCCATTGGACTAGCGGGGCTGTAGATACGCAGTATTTT.

This clonotype was detected ten times or more. The chain uses TRBV7-9 and TRBJ1-3, with 10 bases matching TRBD1. Germline-derived CDR1 and CDR2 are SEHNR and FQNEAQ (reference sequence). The V segment lost 2 bases and the J segment 5 bases; nucleotides outside the gene matches: 15. The CDR3 extends over 19 amino acids. The CDR3 loop reads CASSLLSGTGANSRNTIYF. Written as DNA, the CDR3 is TGTGCCAGCAGCTTATTGTCCGGGACAGGGGCGAACTCGAGAAACACCATATATTTT. The whole variable domain, remainder taken from reference TRBV7-9 and TRBJ1-3, is DTGVSQNPRHKITKRGQNVTFRCDPISEHNRLYWYRQTLGQGPEFLTYFQNEAQLEKSRLLSDRFSAERPKGSFSTLEIQRTEQGDSAMYLCASSLLSGTGANSRNTIYFGEGSWLTVV.

V and J are TRBV12-3 or TRBV12-4 and TRBJ2-2; D is undetermined. Between the trimmed V and J ends, which lost 0 bases and 4 bases, there was a span of 9 bases. The CDR3 runs 15 residues. The CDR3 DNA reads TGTGCCAGCAGTTTAGCGCTGATTTCCACCGGGGAGCTGTTTTTT. Amino acid sequence: CASSLALISTGELFF.

This clonotype appeared many times. This chain connects TRBV7-2 to TRBJ2-5, with D unresolved. CDR3 length: 13 residues. The germline CDR1 and CDR2 sequences are SGHTA and FQGNSA. Trimming removed 4 bases at V and 5 bases at J, with 11 bases between. The CDR3 sequence: CASSSVRRETQYF. Written as DNA, the CDR3 is TGTGCCAGCAGCTCCGTGCGTAGGGAGACCCAGTACTTC.

This clonotype is medium-sized by share. The chain uses TRBV20-1 and TRBJ1-2; a possible D gene is TRBD1 (6 bases). This CDR3 has 12 amino acids. V was trimmed by 4 bases and J by 2 bases, leaving 8 bases between them. Germline loops: CDR1 DFQATT, CDR2 SNEGSKA (reference sequence). CDR3 protein: CSATGDNYGYTF. DNA for the CDR3: TGCAGTGCTACAGGGGACAACTATGGCTACACCTTC.

This clonotype appeared once. The chain uses TRBV29-1 and TRBJ2-1, with D uncertain. In germline, CDR1 is SQVTM, CDR2 ANQGSEA. The CDR3 loop spans 13 amino acids. V dropped 4 bases and J dropped 4 bases, with 11 bases sitting between them. As DNA, the CDR3 is TGCAGCGTTGTTGTTGGAACATACAATGAGCAGTTCTTC. Translated: CSVVVGTYNEQFF.

This clonotype counts as medium-sized. The chain combines TRBV6-1 with TRBJ2-7, with D maybe TRBD1 (6 bases). The germline CDR1 and CDR2 sequences are MNHNS and SASEGT. V shed 8 bases and J shed 7 bases, with 12 bases lying between them. CDR3 size: 11 residues. The CDR3 region is CASGRGSEQYF. The DNA of the CDR3 is TGTGCCAGCGGCAGGGGTTCTGAGCAGTACTTC.

By frequency in the sample, this clonotype is medium-sized (0.01 to 0.1%). The chain recombines TRBV10-3 with TRBJ2-5; tentatively, D is TRBD1 (6 bases). CDR3 size: 13 residues. Germline-derived CDR1 and CDR2 are ENHRY and SYGVKD. V shed 11 bases and J shed 3 bases, with 16 bases lying between them. CDR3 sequence (DNA): TGTGCCTCATCAGAAAGGACAGAAGAGACCCAGTACTTC. The encoded protein is CASSERTEETQYF.

This clonotype was detected many times. The chain carries TRBV20-1 and TRBJ1-5; D uncertain. The germline gives CDR1 DFQATT, CDR2 SNEGSKA (reference sequence). V lost 5 bases, J lost 0 bases, and 8 bases lay in between. The CDR3 is 13 residues long. CDR3 amino acids: CSAWANSNQPQHF. The DNA for the CDR3 is TGCAGTGCTTGGGCCAATAGCAATCAGCCCCAGCATTTT.

At least ten counts were recorded for this clonotype. The DNA for the CDR3 is TGTGCCAGCAGTTCATCGGGGGGACAGGGTATTGAGCAGTTCTTC. Translation gives CASSSSGGQGIEQFF. The chain links TRBV12-3 or TRBV12-4 to TRBJ2-1, with TRBD1 matching 9 bases. Trimming cost V 4 bases and J 9 bases; bases outside gene matches: 10. CDR3 length: 15 residues.

This clonotype was observed a few times. The chain employs TRBV28 and TRBJ2-5; D gene unclear. The V end lost 4 bases, the J end lost 4 bases, and 7 bases lay between the germline ends. CDR1 MDHEN and CDR2 SYDVKM come from the germline V gene. The CDR3 spans 12 residues. The CDR3 DNA sequence: TGTGCCAGCAGTTCTACATTAGAGACCCAGTACTTC. Its protein is CASSSTLETQYF.

The CDR3 region is CASSLAGYEQYF. CDR3 DNA sequence: TGTGCCAGCAGTTTAGCGGGGTACGAGCAGTACTTC. V gene TRBV28 combines with J gene TRBJ2-7; D possibly corresponds to TRBD2 (6 bases). Germline V gene sequence: CDR1 MDHEN, CDR2 SYDVKM. V shed 2 bases and J shed 4 bases, with 6 bases lying between them. The CDR3 is 12 amino acids.

This clonotype has ten or more counts. The genes are TRBV7-2 and TRBJ2-5; D tentatively fits TRBD1 or TRBD2 (5 bases each). The V gene's germline CDR1 is SGHTA and CDR2 FQGNSA. CDR3 size: 13 residues. The V gene lost 3 bases and the J gene lost 9 bases, with 14 bases spanning the gap. DNA for the CDR3: TGTGCCAGCAGCTTCCGGGACGCCTCGGCCCAGTACTTC. It translates to CASSFRDASAQYF.

This clonotype was seen many times. The chain joins TRBV9 to TRBJ2-1; the match to TRBD2 covers 8 bases. The CDR3 spans 16 residues. The junction had 11 bases not matched to a gene; V was cut back by 0 bases and J by 9 bases. The germline V gene encodes CDR1 SGDLS and CDR2 YYNGEE. The CDR3 coding sequence is TGTGCCAGCAGCGTAGGGAACAGCGGGGGCCTCAGTGAGCAGTTCTTC. Translating it yields CASSVGNSGGLSEQFF.

This clonotype is classed as medium-sized. The chain joins TRBV7-2 to TRBJ2-5; TRBD2 matches at 11 bases. The CDR3 covers 16 residues. Unmatched junction bases numbered 2, after V lost 0 bases and J lost 2 bases. The germline gives CDR1 SGHTA, CDR2 FQGNSA. In DNA, the CDR3 is TGTGCCAGCAGCTTAGCCCGACTAGCGGGGCAAGAGACCCAGTACTTC. Translating gives CASSLARLAGQETQYF.

A few counts support this clonotype. The V call is TRBV4-3, the J call TRBJ2-1, with TRBD2 matching 9 bases. Germline trimming cut 4 bases from V and 8 bases from J; bases unmatched to any gene: 6. This CDR3 is built from 14 residues. Germline CDR1 reads LGHNA; CDR2 reads YSLEER. For the CDR3, the DNA is TGCGCCAGCAGCCCTGGACTAGCGTTCGATGAGCAGTTCTTC. Amino acids: CASSPGLAFDEQFF.

This chain joins TRBV7-3 and TRBJ1-1, with D unresolved. V lost 5 bases to trimming and J lost 1 base, with 8 bases between them. CDR3 size: 13 residues. In germline, CDR1 is SGHTA, CDR2 FQGTGA. The CDR3 bases are TGTGCCAGCAGCACCTACGAGAACACTGAAGCTTTCTTT. Translation: CASSTYENTEAFF.

This clonotype is large. This chain connects TRBV6-1 to TRBJ2-1; 7 bases fit TRBD1. The germline V gene encodes CDR1 MNHNS and CDR2 SASEGT. V dropped 1 base and J dropped 3; count of bases not matched to a gene: 9. The CDR3 spans 17 residues. CDR3 sequence: CASSEDLPGQLYNEQFF. The CDR3, as DNA: TGTGCCAGCAGTGAAGACTTACCGGGACAGCTCTACAATGAGCAGTTCTTC.

Judged by abundance, this clonotype is medium-sized. V is TRBV28 and J is TRBJ2-6; perhaps D is TRBD1 or TRBD2 (7 bases each). Trimming left V 5 bases short and J 0 bases short, with 11 bases between. Germline V CDR1 and CDR2: MDHEN, SYDVKM. The CDR3 loop spans 16 amino acids. The chain's CDR3 is CASSSGTDSGANVLTF. CDR3 nucleotides: TGTGCCAGCAGTAGCGGGACAGACTCTGGGGCCAACGTCCTGACTTTC.

This clonotype is medium-sized within its sample. The chain is built from TRBV7-2 and TRBJ1-1, with D unresolved. Germline V gives CDR1 SGHTA, CDR2 FQGNSA. CDR3 length: 13 amino acids. The V and J ends lost 1 base and 0 bases respectively, with 3 bases between them. The CDR3, as DNA: TGTGCCAGCAGCTTAGACATGAACACTGAAGCTTTCTTT. Its translation: CASSLDMNTEAFF.

This clonotype showed up many times. The chain uses TRBV19 and TRBJ2-5, with 9 positions matching TRBD1. Germline CDR1 is LNHDA and CDR2 is SQIVND (reference sequence). Trimming removed 10 bases from V and 4 bases from J; junction bases left unmatched: 10. This CDR3 spans 14 amino acids. As DNA, the CDR3 is TGTGCCACGAGGGACAGGGAGTCCGGAGAGACCCAGTACTTC. Protein product: CATRDRESGETQYF. The full variable domain, completed using reference TRBV19 and TRBJ2-5, is DGGITQSPKYLFRKEGQNVTLSCEQNLNHDAMYWYRQDPGQGLRLIYYSQIVNDFQKGDIAEGYSVSREKKESFPLTVTSAQKNPTAFYLCATRDRESGETQYFGPGTRLLVL.

In this sample, this clonotype turned up many times. The gene calls are TRBV30 and TRBJ2-7; D remains unclear. V was pared by 2 bases and J by 0 bases, with 5 bases between. Germline V gene data show CDR1 as GTSNPN and CDR2 as SVGIG (reference sequence). The CDR3 covers 12 residues. The CDR3 here is CAWSTTSYEQYF. The CDR3 region has the DNA TGTGCCTGGAGTACTACCTCCTACGAGCAGTACTTC.

This clonotype was observed at least ten times. This rearrangement joins TRBV20-1 to TRBJ2-1; 11 bases are shared with TRBD2. Germline V gene data show CDR1 as DFQATT and CDR2 as SNEGSKA (reference sequence). V trimming: 5 bases; J trimming: 1 base; junction bases outside the gene matches: 19. This CDR3 comprises 20 residues. This chain's CDR3 is CSAGVRRGTLAGGSYNEQFF. The DNA for the CDR3 is TGCAGTGCTGGGGTGCGTAGGGGAACCCTAGCGGGGGGTTCCTACAATGAGCAGTTCTTC.

This clonotype was seen at least ten times. The chain employs TRBV4-2 and TRBJ1-2; D remains unclear. This CDR3 has 14 amino acids. V was cut by 1 base and J by 8 bases, with 14 bases left in between. Germline V gene sequence: CDR1 LGHNA, CDR2 YNFKEQ. CDR3 nucleotide sequence: TGTGCCAGCAGCCAAGGGATTGCGATCGGGGGCTACACCTTC. Protein: CASSQGIAIGGYTF.

This clonotype was seen ten or more times. V is TRBV28 and J is TRBJ1-2; TRBD1 matches at 10 bases. The germline CDR1 and CDR2 sequences are MDHEN and SYDVKM. The CDR3 length is 16 residues. J was trimmed by 2 bases and V by 4 bases; bases with no gene match: 7. The CDR3 reads CASSSPGQGRNYGYTF. CDR3 nucleotide sequence: TGTGCCAGCAGTTCCCCGGGACAGGGGAGAAACTATGGCTACACCTTC.

The V and J genes are TRBV4-1 and TRBJ1-1; D is possibly TRBD1 (6 bases). The CDR3 extends over 16 amino acids. Germline V lookup: CDR1 MGHRA, CDR2 YSYEKL. Trimming took off 4 bases at V and 1 base at J, with 16 bases between the two ends. The CDR3 region is CASSLRGGPPNTEAFF. CDR3 bases: TGCGCCAGCAGCCTACGGGGGGGGCCCCCGAACACTGAAGCTTTCTTT.

V is TRBV6-2 or TRBV6-3 and J is TRBJ2-4; D is undetermined. With 3 bases removed from V and 0 bases from J, the gap between germline ends came to 6 bases. Germline assignment: CDR1 MNHEY and CDR2 SVGEGT. The CDR3 has 14 residues. CDR3 loop: CASSYGGAKNIQYF. DNA of the CDR3: TGTGCCAGCAGTTATGGTGGAGCCAAAAACATTCAGTACTTC.

In this sample, this clonotype turned up many times. The CDR3: CASSLSDTSSGANVLTF. The CDR3 nucleotides are TGTGCCAGCAGCCTCTCGGACACTTCCTCTGGGGCCAACGTCCTGACTTTC. This chain joins TRBV7-3 and TRBJ2-6, with D maybe TRBD1 (5 bases). The V end lost 5 bases, the J end lost 0 bases, and 14 bases lay between the germline ends. The CDR3 loop spans 17 amino acids. Germline V gives CDR1 SGHTA, CDR2 FQGTGA.

This clonotype was counted at least ten times. The gene calls are TRBV6-6 and TRBJ1-5, with a weak D call TRBD1 (5 bases). This CDR3 spans 16 amino acids. Trimming left V 4 bases short and J 0 bases short, with 13 bases between. Germline CDR1 is MNHNY and CDR2 is SVGAGI (reference sequence). CDR3 amino acids: CASSSRRGYSNQPQHF. The CDR3 DNA reads TGTGCCAGCAGTTCGAGGCGGGGGTATAGCAATCAGCCCCAGCATTTT.

This clonotype is judged medium-sized. The chain recombines TRBV20-1 with TRBJ2-7, with D perhaps TRBD1 (6 bases). The V end was cut by 6 bases, the J end by 7 bases, with 19 bases between. CDR1 is DFQATT and CDR2 is SNEGSKA in the germline V gene (reference sequence). The CDR3 length is 13 residues. The chain's CDR3 is CSAGPRQVREQYF. In nucleotides, the CDR3 is TGCAGTGCCGGCCCCCGACAGGTGAGGGAGCAGTACTTC.